This TCR beta chain originates from a study of beta chain features in type 1 diabetes. Study-level findings and limits: Shortening of TCRB CDR3s, moderate but significant, appeared in all four CD4+ subsets of Type 1 diabetes patients. Insertions at VDJ junctions were less frequent in type 1 diabetes patients. These patients also deleted more nucleotides at the same junctions. The question left open here concerned HLA type influencing TCRB rearrangement.

Purity exceeding 95% was reached by all sorted populations. This clone was detected only a few times. Its antigen remains unknown. Germline CDR1 reads SQVTM; CDR2 reads ANQGSEA. CDR3 size: 12 residues. Trimming removed 6 bases at V and 0 bases at J, with 8 bases between. The investigators reverse transcribed all of the isolated RNA, so they sequenced expressed TCRB transcripts. The data were produced by immunoSEQ multiplex PCR, yet TCRdb's version contains in-frame clones alone and is incomplete. The sample carries 230,000 or so clones, around 15% recorded once. Material: naive CD4+ T cells from blood. The rearrangement uses TRBV29-1 and TRBJ2-5; D is possibly TRBD1 (5 bases). This receptor was taken from a man in his thirties or forties with type 1 diabetes. The CDR3 reads CSVAGYQETQYF. CDR3 bases: TGCAGCGTCGCAGGGTACCAAGAGACCCAGTACTTC.